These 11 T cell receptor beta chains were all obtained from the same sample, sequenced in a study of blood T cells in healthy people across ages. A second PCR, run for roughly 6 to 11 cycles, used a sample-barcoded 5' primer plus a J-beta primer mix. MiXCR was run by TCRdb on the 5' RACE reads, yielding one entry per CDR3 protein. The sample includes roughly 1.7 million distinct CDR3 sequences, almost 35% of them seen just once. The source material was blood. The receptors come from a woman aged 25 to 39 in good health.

This CDR3 is CASSSLIQGRETQYF. The CDR3 region has the DNA TGTGCCAGCAGTTCTCTTATTCAGGGCAGAGAGACCCAGTACTTC. The chain couples TRBV28 to TRBJ2-5, with D tentatively TRBD1 (5 bases). Trimming cost V 4 bases and J 4 bases, with 16 bases left between them. Germline V CDR1 and CDR2: MDHEN, SYDVKM. The CDR3 consists of 15 residues.

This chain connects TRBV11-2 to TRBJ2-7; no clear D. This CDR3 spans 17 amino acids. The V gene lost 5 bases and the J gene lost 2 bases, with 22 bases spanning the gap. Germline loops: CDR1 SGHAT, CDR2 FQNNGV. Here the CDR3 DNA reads TGTGCCAGCAGCCCCCTCGCCAGAACACAAAGAACCTACGAGCAGTACTTC. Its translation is CASSPLARTQRTYEQYF.

The CDR3 loop is CASSLRGWGRSEAFF. CDR3 nucleotides: TGTGCCAGCAGTCTCCGGGGTTGGGGGCGATCGGAAGCTTTCTTT. The rearrangement uses TRBV28 and TRBJ1-1; maybe TRBD1 (6 bases). The V and J ends lost 5 bases and 8 bases respectively, with 21 bases between them. This CDR3 comprises 15 residues. The germline V gene encodes CDR1 MDHEN and CDR2 SYDVKM.

CDR3 DNA sequence: TGTGCCAGCAGCCAACCGCGGGGAATAAGGGGGGAGCTGTTTTTT. Residues: CASSQPRGIRGELFF. This chain joins TRBV3-1 and TRBJ2-2; a possible D gene is TRBD2 (6 bases). The CDR3 loop spans 15 amino acids. V was trimmed by 2 bases and J by 8 bases, leaving 15 bases between them. Germline assignment: CDR1 LGHDT and CDR2 YNNKEL (reference sequence).

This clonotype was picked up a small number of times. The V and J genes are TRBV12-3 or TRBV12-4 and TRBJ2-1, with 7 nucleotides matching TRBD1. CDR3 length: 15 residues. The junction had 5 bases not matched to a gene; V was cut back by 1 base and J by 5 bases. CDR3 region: CASSLGIQGDNEQFF. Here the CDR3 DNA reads TGTGCCAGCAGTTTAGGCATTCAGGGGGACAATGAGCAGTTCTTC.

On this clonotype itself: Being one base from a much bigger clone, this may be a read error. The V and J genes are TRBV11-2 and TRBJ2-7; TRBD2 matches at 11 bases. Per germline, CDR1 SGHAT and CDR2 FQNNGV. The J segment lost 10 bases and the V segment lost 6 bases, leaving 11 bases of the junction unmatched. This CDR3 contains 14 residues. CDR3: CASSIAGGQEPQYF. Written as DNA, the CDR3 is TGTGCCAGCAGTATAGCGGGGGGGCAAGAGCCCCAGTACTTC.

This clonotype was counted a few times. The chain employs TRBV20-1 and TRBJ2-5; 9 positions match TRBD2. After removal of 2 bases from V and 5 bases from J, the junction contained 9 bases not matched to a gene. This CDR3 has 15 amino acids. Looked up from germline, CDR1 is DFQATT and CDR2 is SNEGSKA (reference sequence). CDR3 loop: CSARTPAGGRETQYF. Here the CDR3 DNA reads TGCAGTGCTAGAACCCCTGCGGGGGGGCGGGAGACCCAGTACTTC.

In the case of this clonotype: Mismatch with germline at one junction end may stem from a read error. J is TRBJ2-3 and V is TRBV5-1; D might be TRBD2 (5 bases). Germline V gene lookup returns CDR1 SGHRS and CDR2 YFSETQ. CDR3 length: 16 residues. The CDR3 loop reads CASSLRSSPSTDTQYF. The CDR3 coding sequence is TGCGCCAGCAGCTTGAGAAGCAGCCCTAGCACTGATACGCAGTATTTT.

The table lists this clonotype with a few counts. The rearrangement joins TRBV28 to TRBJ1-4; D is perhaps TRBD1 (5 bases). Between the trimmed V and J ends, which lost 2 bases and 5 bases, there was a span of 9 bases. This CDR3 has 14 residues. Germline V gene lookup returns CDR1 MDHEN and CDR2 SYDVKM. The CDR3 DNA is TGTGCCAGCAGTTTACGACAGAGCAATGAAAAACTGTTTTTT. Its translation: CASSLRQSNEKLFF.

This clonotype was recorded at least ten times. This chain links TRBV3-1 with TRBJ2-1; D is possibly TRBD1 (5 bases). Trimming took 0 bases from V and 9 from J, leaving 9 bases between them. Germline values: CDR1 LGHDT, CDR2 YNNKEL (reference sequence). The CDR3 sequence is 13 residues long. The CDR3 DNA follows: TGTGCCAGCAGCCAAGACAGGGCAGGTGAGCAGTTCTTC. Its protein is CASSQDRAGEQFF.

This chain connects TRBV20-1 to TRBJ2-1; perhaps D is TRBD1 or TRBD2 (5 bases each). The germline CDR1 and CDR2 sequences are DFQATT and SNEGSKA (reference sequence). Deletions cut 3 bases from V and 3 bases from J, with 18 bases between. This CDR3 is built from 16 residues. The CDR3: CSARLLRDLHYNEQFF. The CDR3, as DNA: TGCAGTGCTAGGCTCCTCCGGGACCTCCACTACAATGAGCAGTTCTTC.